This TCR beta chain appears in the sequencing data of a study of blood T cells in healthy people across ages. It was with a sample-barcoded 5' primer and a J-beta primer mix that a second PCR of roughly 7 to 12 cycles was run. TCRdb used MiXCR to reprocess the 5' RACE reads, holding one entry per CDR3 protein. This sample has some 890,000 distinct CDR3 sequences; roughly 29% occur once, and the top ten carry 10%. The J segment lost 6 bases and the V segment lost 6 bases, leaving 7 bases of the junction unmatched. CDR1 is ENHRY and CDR2 is SYGVKD in the germline V gene. The CDR3 length is 15 residues. Each of the donors had roughly 9.3 milliliters of peripheral blood drawn into EDTA-treated Vacutainer tubes. Many counts were recorded for this clonotype. The same sample was also studied in work on T cells of mothers and their children. From that second work: Regardless of relatedness, pairs show thymic selection shaping TCR recombination output in a similar manner. It was related mother-child pairs that showed slightly higher overlap than unrelated pairs, without reaching significance. Clones that were microchimeric and persistent were not detected among T cells.

The clonotype comes from a middle-aged woman in good health. This chain uses TRBV10-3 with TRBJ2-1, with TRBD1 matching 11 bases. Sequencing input: blood. CDR3 amino acids: CAIRSGQGGVNEQFF. CDR3 coding DNA: TGTGCCATCAGATCGGGACAGGGGGGTGTCAATGAGCAGTTCTTC.